Listed here are 8 T cell receptor beta chains from one sample, sequenced in a study of early stage breast cancer tumors. Assay: immunoSEQ multiplex PCR; the TCRdb copy retains only in-frame clones and omits some. The sample includes under 30,000 clones, around three quarters of them seen just once. Specimen: blood. The receptors here all came from a person aged 45-60 years with breast cancer.

The rearrangement joins TRBV6-1 to TRBJ1-4; a possible D gene is TRBD1 (6 bases). CDR3 length: 14 amino acids. Germline CDR1 reads MNHNS; CDR2 reads SASEGT. Trimming took off 6 bases at V and 3 bases at J, with 11 bases between the two ends. The CDR3 here is CASRQGPANEKLFF. CDR3 DNA sequence: TGTGCCAGCAGACAGGGACCGGCTAATGAAAAACTGTTTTTT.

This chain's CDR3 is CATATGSRNTGELFF. In nucleotides, the CDR3 is TGTGCCACCGCCACAGGGTCTAGGAACACCGGGGAGCTGTTTTTT. The V and J genes are TRBV19 and TRBJ2-2, with TRBD1 as a possible D gene (6 bases). Trimming left V 10 bases short and J 1 base short, with 16 bases between. The CDR3 is 15 amino acids. Per germline, CDR1 LNHDA and CDR2 SQIVND (reference sequence).

The chain uses TRBV5-4 and TRBJ2-5; 7 bases are a match to TRBD1. With V trimmed by 0 bases and J by 5 bases, 10 bases remained unmatched. The CDR3 is made up of 16 amino acids. The germline V gene encodes CDR1 SGHNT and CDR2 YYREEE (reference sequence). Here the CDR3 DNA reads TGTGCCAGCAGCTTGGCGCCGACAGGGATGGGGGAGACCCAGTACTTC. Translated, it gives CASSLAPTGMGETQYF. The full variable domain, its missing parts supplied by reference TRBV5-4 and TRBJ2-5, is ETGVTQSPTHLIKTRGQQVTLRCSSQSGHNTVSWYQQALGQGPQFIFQYYREEENGRGNFPPRFSGLQFPNYSSELNVNALELDDSALYLCASSLAPTGMGETQYFGPGTRLLVL.

The chain links TRBV4-3 to TRBJ2-6, with no clear D. V lost 0 bases and J lost 0, with 6 bases in between. Germline V gene lookup returns CDR1 LGHNA and CDR2 YSLEER. The CDR3 covers 16 residues. CDR3 in DNA: TGCGCCAGCAGCCAAGACTACAACTCTGGGGCCAACGTCCTGACTTTC. Its protein product is CASSQDYNSGANVLTF.

The chain has TRBV2 and TRBJ2-4; D gene uncertain. Germline CDR1 is SNHLY and CDR2 is FYNNEI. Between the trimmed V and J ends, which lost 4 bases and 2 bases, there was a span of 9 bases. CDR3 size: 14 residues. In DNA form, the CDR3 reads TGTGCCAGCAGTGTTTCGGGTACCAAAAACATTCAGTACTTC. Translation gives CASSVSGTKNIQYF. Full variable domain (rest looked up from reference TRBV2 and TRBJ2-4): EPEVTQTPSHQVTQMGQEVILRCVPISNHLYFYWYRQILGQKVEFLVSFYNNEISEKSEIFDDQFSVERPDGSNFTLKIRSTKLEDSAMYFCASSVSGTKNIQYFGAGTRLSVL.

This chain connects TRBV7-2 to TRBJ2-3; D is undetermined. Trimming shortened V by 2 bases and J by 5 bases, and 8 bases separated the two germline ends. There are 13 residues in the CDR3. Germline V gene data show CDR1 as SGHTA and CDR2 as FQGNSA. CDR3 sequence reads: CASSLLIGDTQYF. The DNA of the CDR3 is TGTGCCAGCAGCTTATTGATAGGAGATACGCAGTATTTT.

This chain connects TRBV5-6 to TRBJ1-2; weak D call: TRBD1 (5 bases). The CDR3 is 14 amino acids. Germline-derived CDR1 and CDR2 are SGHDT and YYEEEE. The V and J ends lost 5 bases and 8 bases respectively, with 19 bases between them. The chain's CDR3 is CASRTGHPAYGYTF. The CDR3 DNA reads TGTGCCAGCAGGACTGGACATCCCGCGTACGGCTACACCTTC.

The chain couples TRBV4-2 to TRBJ2-1; TRBD2 matches 7 bases. The V gene end was trimmed by 1 base and the J gene end by 9 bases; junction bases not matched to a gene: 9. Germline CDR1 reads LGHNA; CDR2 reads YNFKEQ. The CDR3 runs 15 residues. The CDR3 reads CASSQASGSPFEQFF. CDR3 DNA: TGTGCCAGCAGCCAAGCTAGCGGTTCCCCCTTTGAGCAGTTCTTC.